This paragraph covers one T cell receptor beta chain sequence. The data derive from a study of blood T cell repertoires in COVID-19. Per germline, CDR1 GTSNPN and CDR2 SVGIG (reference sequence). The CDR3 is 14 residues long. The junction had 2 bases not matched to a gene; V was cut back by 2 bases and J by 0 bases. The table came from immunoSEQ multiplex PCR; TCRdb's copy has only in-frame clones and leaves some out. The repertoire holds fewer than 400,000 clones, with about 87% as singletons. This clonotype was obtained from a man aged 30-40 years who had recovered from COVID-19. The chain employs TRBV30 and TRBJ2-7; 9 nucleotides line up with TRBD2. The source material was PBMCs or T cells enriched from blood (not recorded which). The CDR3 is CAWSTRGGSYEQYF. CDR3 sequence (DNA): TGTGCCTGGAGTACGCGGGGGGGCTCCTACGAGCAGTACTTC.